The entry that follows covers one T cell receptor beta chain sequence. Its antigen is unknown. Base quality data are lacking; no much larger clone is found one base away. Libraries were constructed by the immunoSEQ multiplex PCR assay. The multiplex PCR relied on a mix of 60 forward primers for TCR Vbeta segments and 13 reverse primers for TCR Jbeta segments. A multiplex PCR assay on genomic DNA amplified the CDR3 region of rearranged TCR beta genes. The amplified TCR beta libraries were sequenced on the Illumina HiSeq System as 87-base-pair reads. Processing in the source paper ran as follows. Across the roughly 600 repertoires, a later analysis counted 60 million to 90 million unique TCR beta chains, around 11 million of which were shared by at least two donors. A nearest-neighbor algorithm error-corrected the raw reads and collapsed the reads into unique sequences, merging closely related sequences to remove PCR and sequencing errors. To assign V, D and J gene segments, CDR3 sequences were aligned to IMGT reference sequences. For a sequence to be retained, at least a six-nucleotide match to both a V gene segment and a J gene segment was required. A rearrangement was called productive if the CDR3 had no stop codons and remained in frame with V and J, and every other rearrangement was called non-productive. CDR3 was defined according to IMGT convention as the region running from the second conserved V-encoded cysteine to the conserved J-encoded phenylalanine. Sequences without an unambiguous match to a single V gene segment were excluded from the earlier analysis of about 630 of the donors. An earlier analysis of fewer than 750 of the donors classified V segments as functional when productive rearrangements were above 56.7% and as segregating when the standard deviation between donors was above 5%. A statistical classification framework was developed to diagnose cytomegalovirus status using the catalog of TCR beta chain sequences. V and J gene assignment, in a later analysis, came from comparing TCR nucleotide sequences with IMGT/GENE-DB human TR gene sequences. Using the TCRdist pipeline, a later analysis assigned CDR3 sequences along with most-parsimonious VDJ recombination scenarios. In a later analysis, every TCR beta chain was defined by the combination of its CDR3 amino acid sequence and its V-gene family, and reads without a unique V-gene family were dropped. In a later analysis, approximately 640 highly shared, low-generation-probability nucleotide sequences were removed to address suspected cross-contamination and a sequencing artifact. A later analysis calculated a clonal expansion index for each public chain from normalized within-repertoire ranks of inferred template counts. In a later analysis, generation probabilities were computed using a VDJ recombination model fitted to out-of-frame rearrangements, and the results were checked against IGoR. Hypergeometric tests were used in a later analysis to score TCR-TCR, TCR-HLA and TCR-CMV co-occurrence, with a repertoire-size bias correction applied to the TCR pairs. In a later analysis, false discovery rates were estimated by permuting HLA or CMV assignments 20 times. In a later analysis, co-occurring TCRs were grouped using DBSCAN, and TCRdist sequence similarity was added for clustering within HLA-allele-positive subsets. For co-occurrence clustering, repertoires with fewer than 30,000 or more than 120,000 public chains were excluded, along with five or six repertoires with anomalous nucleotide sharing. Drawn from immuneACCESS, this table holds only the in-frame rearrangements with V and J called that TCRdb kept. Clones are partly lost; checked studies trace under half to an unresolved V gene and leave the rest unexplained. That table supplies the V and J calls and clone size; D and trimming were determined from the DNA. Within this sample are approximately 220,000 clones, with 76% of them counted one time only. Over 0.55% of the sample lies in the top ten.

This specimen belongs to a study of cytomegalovirus exposure and HLA in healthy donors (dated by TCRdb to 2017 to 2019). Some background on the complete study: An earlier analysis of roughly 500 of the donors reported 250 to 300 Gb of sequence data and around 110 million unique TCR beta sequences obtained from about 200 million T cells. A later genetic analysis used genome-wide SNP genotypes for about 65% of the 666 donors, treating that subset as a discovery cohort. Donor age, sex, ethnicity and CMV serostatus were compiled together with the repertoire data. The aim of the study was to test whether cataloging public T cell receptors could identify signatures of past pathogen exposure. Among under 450 genotyped donors of the cohort, an average of around 240,000 unique TCR beta nucleotide sequences were sequenced per donor, around 20% of them non-productive. Typing coverage varied by locus: roughly 629-640 donors for A, B, C, DRB1 and DQB1; approximately 560 for DQA1; around 570 for DPA1; approximately 490 for DPB1. Every discovery cohort repertoire had been produced on one sequencing platform. Rather than drawing on any new phenotypic data, the later analysis identified candidate immune exposures from TCR beta sequences and the way those sequences occurred across donors. Class I and class II HLA loci were covered by the typing at four-digit resolution. The T cell repertoires of 666 subjects were profiled by immunosequencing and related to cytomegalovirus serostatus. Of the roughly 400 genotyped donors, 81% fell in the genetic ancestry cluster associated with self-reported Caucasian donors. An early release covering approximately 600 HLA-typed donors comprised approximately 290 gigabases of sequencing data and 65 million to 100 million unique TCR sequences. Along with the approximately 700-subject first cohort, a separate validation cohort of some 130 different subjects was used. In a later analysis, previously published TCR beta repertoires from 670 or so donors were re-analyzed and high-resolution HLA genotyping was added so that TCR occurrence patterns could be studied. To decide whether each TCR beta V gene segment behaved as functional or pseudogenic, an earlier analysis of approximately 600 of the donors relied on high-throughput TCR beta sequencing. High-throughput TCR immunosequencing, statistical association of individual TCRs with disease status, and machine learning were combined to predict cytomegalovirus infection status. Several DR-DQ haplotypes were treated as single units for association and clustering because of strong linkage in the cohort. The research as a whole found: A cluster of highly shared sequence variants was judged likely to represent a technical artifact of the sequencing pipeline. Roughly 17 rarely observed V segments, including chromosome 9 orphons, were excluded from the earlier analysis of about 610 of the donors because counts were too low. In a later analysis, HLA-associated TCR beta chains were found to be more clonally expanded and to have lower generation probabilities than equally common non-associated chains. Linkage disequilibrium might explain the correlated functional status among segregating V segments, but an unknown experimental factor could not be excluded. In vitro tests confirmed that a few of the cytomegalovirus-associated TCR beta chains recognize cytomegalovirus antigens. Specific HLA alleles were associated with over 15,000 TCR beta sequences at a false discovery rate of 0.05 in a later analysis. Presence/absence analyses assumed roughly uniform sequencing depth across donors, an assumption that may not hold. Because HLA typing was missing for some donors at each locus, association tests included only the typed subset. In an earlier analysis of roughly 560 of the donors, most TCR beta V segments were observed in productive rearrangements about 87% or about 30% of the time, broadly matching IMGT annotations. Most CMV-associated TCR beta chains appeared to be HLA-restricted in a later analysis, and the HLA associations seemed to be driven largely by CMV exposure. A further reported finding was that TCR beta sequences accurately predicted the HLA-A and HLA-B alleles for most subjects in the first cohort. A total of 150 to 200 TCR beta chains were listed by the study as associated with cytomegalovirus. According to a later genetic analysis, donors in an Asian-associated ancestry cluster had fewer N-insertions in productive TCRs than the approximately 670-donor mean. A later genetic analysis associated a missense DCLRE1C variant with V-gene and J-gene trimming of TCR beta chains, and an independent cohort replicated the association. In a later analysis, several top co-occurrence clusters were reported to appear linked to parvovirus B19, influenza, CMV and Epstein-Barr virus. Some IMGT-functional V segments, including TRBV6-2 and TRBV6-3, could not be told apart with the 87-base-pair reads, so those segments were excluded. When HLA alleles, especially DR and DQ, strongly co-occurred, TCR associations were difficult to assign to individual alleles. For the cohort, immune exposure information was limited to CMV serostatus. The authors suggested that the approach could potentially be generalized to other disease states and immunological phenotypes. Cytomegalovirus status was reported to be diagnosed by the classifier with high specificity and sensitivity in both the original and validation cohorts. Most TCR sequences were observed very rarely across donors, whereas some public TCRs were present in many individuals. In this cohort, only TCR beta chains were sequenced, and detectable features were limited by the absence of alpha or paired-chain data. In a later analysis, TCR association rates were found to vary across HLA loci, with the most associated TCRs seen for DRB1 alleles and the fewest for HLA-C alleles.

The cohort was made up of hundreds of healthy bone marrow donors. At the time of sampling, every cohort member was nominally healthy, though immune exposures that went unrecorded were likely present. The donor tested CMV seronegative and was one of the 352 seronegative cohort members. Every donor gave a peripheral blood sample, and the peripheral blood mononuclear cells from that sample were used for TCR beta sequencing. The Qiagen DNeasy Blood Extraction Kit was used to extract genomic DNA from the blood cell samples. CDR1 SGHNT and CDR2 YYREEE were looked up in the germline V gene (reference sequence). V loses 2 bases, J loses 0 bases, and the germline ends lie 9 bases apart. The cysteine opens and the phenylalanine closes a CDR3 of 15 amino acids. Only the CDR3 DNA stays, 45 bases, in frame from base 1.

The sequence derives from a man younger than 35 in good health and CMV-seronegative. This chain joins TRBV5-4 to TRBJ1-3, and TRBD1 may be the D gene, going by 5 matching bases. Sequencing input: PBMCs. The nucleotide sequence is given as TGTGCCAGCAGCTTCGGGGGTTACTCTGGAAACACCATATATTTT. It is translated as CASSFGGYSGNTIYF. With the rest looked up from the reference TRBV5-4 and TRBJ1-3 genes rather than sequenced, the full variable domain is ETGVTQSPTHLIKTRGQQVTLRCSSQSGHNTVSWYQQALGQGPQFIFQYYREEENGRGNFPPRFSGLQFPNYSSELNVNALELDDSALYLCASSFGGYSGNTIYFGEGSWLTVV.